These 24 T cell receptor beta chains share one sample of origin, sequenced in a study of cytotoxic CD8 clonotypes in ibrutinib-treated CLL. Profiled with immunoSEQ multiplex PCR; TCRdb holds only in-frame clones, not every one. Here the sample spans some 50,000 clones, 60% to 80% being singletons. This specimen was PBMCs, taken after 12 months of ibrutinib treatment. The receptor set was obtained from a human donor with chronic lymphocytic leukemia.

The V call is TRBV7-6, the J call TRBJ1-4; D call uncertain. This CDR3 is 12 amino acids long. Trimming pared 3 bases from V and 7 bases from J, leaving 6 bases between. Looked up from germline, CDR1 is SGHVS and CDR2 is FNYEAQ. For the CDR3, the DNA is TGTGCCAGCAGCTTTTCGGGTGAAAAACTGTTTTTT. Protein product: CASSFSGEKLFF. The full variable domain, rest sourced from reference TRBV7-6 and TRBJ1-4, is GAGVSQSPRYKVTKRGQDVALRCDPISGHVSLYWYRQALGQGPEFLTYFNYEAQQDKSGLPNDRFSAERPEGSISTLTIQRTEQRDSAMYRCASSFSGEKLFFGSGTQLSVL.

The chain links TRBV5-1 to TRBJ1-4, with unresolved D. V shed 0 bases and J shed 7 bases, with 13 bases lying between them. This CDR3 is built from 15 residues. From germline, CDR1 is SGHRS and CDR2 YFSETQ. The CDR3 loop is CASSLDSFSGEKLFF. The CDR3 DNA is TGCGCCAGCAGCTTGGACTCATTCTCGGGTGAAAAACTGTTTTTT.

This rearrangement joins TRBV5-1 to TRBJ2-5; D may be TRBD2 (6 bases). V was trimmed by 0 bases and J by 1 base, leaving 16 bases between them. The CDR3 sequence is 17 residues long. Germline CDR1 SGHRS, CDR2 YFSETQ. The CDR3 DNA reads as TGCGCCAGCAGCTTGGCCCGTCTCCGGGGGTCCCAAGAGACCCAGTACTTC. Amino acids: CASSLARLRGSQETQYF.

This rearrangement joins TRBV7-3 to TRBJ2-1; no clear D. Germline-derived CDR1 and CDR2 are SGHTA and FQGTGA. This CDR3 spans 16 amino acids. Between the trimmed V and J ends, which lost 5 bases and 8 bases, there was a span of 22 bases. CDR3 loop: CASSPDVGWPIDEQFF. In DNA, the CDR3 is TGTGCCAGCAGCCCAGATGTGGGATGGCCCATCGATGAGCAGTTCTTC.

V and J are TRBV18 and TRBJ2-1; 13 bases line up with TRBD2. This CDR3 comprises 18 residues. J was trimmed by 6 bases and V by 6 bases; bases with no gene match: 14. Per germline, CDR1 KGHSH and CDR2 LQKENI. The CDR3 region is CASSSSGTSGELVNEQFF. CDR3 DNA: TGTGCCAGCTCTTCCTCGGGGACTAGCGGGGAACTGGTCAATGAGCAGTTCTTC.

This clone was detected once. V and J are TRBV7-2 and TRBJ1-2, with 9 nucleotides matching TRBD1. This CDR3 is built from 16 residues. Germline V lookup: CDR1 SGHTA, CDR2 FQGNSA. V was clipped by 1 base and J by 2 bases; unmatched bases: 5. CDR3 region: CASSLGGTGINYGYTF. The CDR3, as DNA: TGTGCCAGCAGCTTAGGGGGGACAGGGATCAACTATGGCTACACCTTC.

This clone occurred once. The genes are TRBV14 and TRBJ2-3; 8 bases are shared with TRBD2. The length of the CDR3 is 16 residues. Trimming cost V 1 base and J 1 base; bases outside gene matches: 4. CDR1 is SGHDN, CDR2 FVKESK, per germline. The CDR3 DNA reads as TGTGCCAGCAGCCAAGCCGGGCGGGGGGGCACAGATACGCAGTATTTT. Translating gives CASSQAGRGGTDTQYF.

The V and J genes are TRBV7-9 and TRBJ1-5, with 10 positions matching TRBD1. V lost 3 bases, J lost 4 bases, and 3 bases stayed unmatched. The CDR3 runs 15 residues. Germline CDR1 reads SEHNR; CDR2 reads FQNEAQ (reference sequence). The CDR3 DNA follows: TGTGCCAGCAGCTTTTCGGGACAGGGGAATCAGCCCCAGCATTTT. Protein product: CASSFSGQGNQPQHF.

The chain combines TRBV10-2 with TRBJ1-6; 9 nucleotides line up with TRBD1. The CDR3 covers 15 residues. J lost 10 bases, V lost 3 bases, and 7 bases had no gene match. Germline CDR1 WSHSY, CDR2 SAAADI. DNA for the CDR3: TGCGCCAGCAGTGATAGGACAGGGGTAGAATCACCCCTCCACTTT. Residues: CASSDRTGVESPLHF.

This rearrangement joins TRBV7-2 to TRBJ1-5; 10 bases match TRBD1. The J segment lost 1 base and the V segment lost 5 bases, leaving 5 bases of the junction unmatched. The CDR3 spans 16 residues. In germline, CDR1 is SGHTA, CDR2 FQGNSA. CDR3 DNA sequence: TGTGCCAGCAGCACGCGGACAGGGGGAAGCAATCAGCCCCAGCATTTT. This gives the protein CASSTRTGGSNQPQHF.

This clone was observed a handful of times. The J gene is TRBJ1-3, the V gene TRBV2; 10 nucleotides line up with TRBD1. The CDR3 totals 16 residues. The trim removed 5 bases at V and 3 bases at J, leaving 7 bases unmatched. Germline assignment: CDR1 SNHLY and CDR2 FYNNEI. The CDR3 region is CASSWDRGENGNTIYF. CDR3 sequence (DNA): TGTGCCAGCAGTTGGGACAGGGGCGAAAATGGAAACACCATATATTTT.

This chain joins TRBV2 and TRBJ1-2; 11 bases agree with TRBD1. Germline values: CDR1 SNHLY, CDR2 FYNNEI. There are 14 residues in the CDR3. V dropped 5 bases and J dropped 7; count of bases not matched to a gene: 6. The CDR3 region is CASSSRTGGTGYTF. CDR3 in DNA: TGTGCCAGCAGTTCTCGGACAGGGGGCACTGGCTACACCTTC.

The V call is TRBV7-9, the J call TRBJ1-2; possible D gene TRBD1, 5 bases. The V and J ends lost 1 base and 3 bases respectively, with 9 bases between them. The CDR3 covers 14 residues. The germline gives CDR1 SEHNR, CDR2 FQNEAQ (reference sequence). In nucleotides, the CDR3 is TGTGCCAGCAGCTTAGGAATGGGGGACTATGGCTACACCTTC. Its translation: CASSLGMGDYGYTF.

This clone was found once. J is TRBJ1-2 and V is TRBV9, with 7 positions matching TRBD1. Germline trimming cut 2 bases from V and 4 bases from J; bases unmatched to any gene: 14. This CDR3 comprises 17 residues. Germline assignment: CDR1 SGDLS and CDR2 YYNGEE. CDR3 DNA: TGTGCCAGCAGCGTCGACTCCAGGGGGGGCGCCGTCTATGGCTACACCTTC. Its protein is CASSVDSRGGAVYGYTF.

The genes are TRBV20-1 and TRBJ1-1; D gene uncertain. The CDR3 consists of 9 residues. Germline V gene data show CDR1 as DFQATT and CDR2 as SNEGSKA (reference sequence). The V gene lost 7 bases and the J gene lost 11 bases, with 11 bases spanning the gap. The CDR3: CSGGLRAFF. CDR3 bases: TGCAGTGGCGGCCTTAGGGCTTTCTTT.

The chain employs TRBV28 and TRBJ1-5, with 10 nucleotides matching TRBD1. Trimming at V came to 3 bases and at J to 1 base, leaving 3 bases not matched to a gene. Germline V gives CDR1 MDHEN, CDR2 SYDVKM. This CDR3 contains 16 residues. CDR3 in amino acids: CASSFRDRGSNQPQHF. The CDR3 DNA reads TGTGCCAGCAGTTTCCGGGACAGGGGCAGCAATCAGCCCCAGCATTTT.

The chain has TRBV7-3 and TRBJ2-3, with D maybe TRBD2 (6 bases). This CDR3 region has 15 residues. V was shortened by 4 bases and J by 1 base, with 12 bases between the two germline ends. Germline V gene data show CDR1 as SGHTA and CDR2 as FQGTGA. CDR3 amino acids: CASSSRGSGTDTQYF. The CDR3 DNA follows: TGTGCCAGCAGCTCCCGGGGGAGCGGCACAGATACGCAGTATTTT. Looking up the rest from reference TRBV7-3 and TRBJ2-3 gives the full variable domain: GAGVSQTPSNKVTEKGKYVELRCDPISGHTALYWYRQSLGQGPEFLIYFQGTGAADDSGLPNDRFFAVRPEGSVSTLKIQRTERGDSAVYLCASSSRGSGTDTQYFGPGTRLTVL.

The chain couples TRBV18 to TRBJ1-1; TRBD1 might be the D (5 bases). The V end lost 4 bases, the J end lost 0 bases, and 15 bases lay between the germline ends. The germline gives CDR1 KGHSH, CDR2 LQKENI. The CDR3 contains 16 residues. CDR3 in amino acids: CASSQPGLQLNTEAFF. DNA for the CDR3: TGTGCCAGCTCACAACCGGGACTGCAATTGAACACTGAAGCTTTCTTT. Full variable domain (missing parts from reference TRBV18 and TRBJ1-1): NAGVMQNPRHLVRRRGQEARLRCSPMKGHSHVYWYRQLPEEGLKFMVYLQKENIIDESGMPKERFSAEFPKEGPSILRIQQVVRGDSAAYFCASSQPGLQLNTEAFFGQGTRLTVV.

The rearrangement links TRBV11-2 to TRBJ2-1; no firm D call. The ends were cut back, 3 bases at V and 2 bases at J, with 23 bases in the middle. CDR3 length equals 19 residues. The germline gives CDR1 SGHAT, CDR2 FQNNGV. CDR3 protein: CASSFRRENRLLTYNEQFF. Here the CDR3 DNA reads TGTGCCAGCAGCTTTCGGCGAGAAAACCGTCTCCTTACCTACAATGAGCAGTTCTTC.

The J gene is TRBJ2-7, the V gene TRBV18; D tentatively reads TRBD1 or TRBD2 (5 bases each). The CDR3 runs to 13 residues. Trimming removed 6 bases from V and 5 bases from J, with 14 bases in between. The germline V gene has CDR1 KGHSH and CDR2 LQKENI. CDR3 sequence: CASSRGETNEQYF. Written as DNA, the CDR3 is TGTGCCAGCTCCCGAGGGGAAACTAACGAGCAGTACTTC.

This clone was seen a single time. The CDR3 DNA is TGCGCCAGCAGCTTGGCAGGCCTCTTCTCCTACGAGCAGTACTTC. It encodes CASSLAGLFSYEQYF. The chain uses TRBV5-1 and TRBJ2-7; D uncertain. Deletions cut 0 bases from V and 0 bases from J, with 10 bases between. The CDR3 length is 15 residues. Per the germline V gene, CDR1 is SGHRS and CDR2 is YFSETQ. Supplemented by reference TRBV5-1 and TRBJ2-7, the full variable domain reads KAGVTQTPRYLIKTRGQQVTLSCSPISGHRSVSWYQQTPGQGLQFLFEYFSETQRNKGNFPGRFSGRQFSNSRSEMNVSTLELGDSALYLCASSLAGLFSYEQYFGPGTRLTVT.

The CDR3 coding sequence is TGTGCCAGCCAGTATTCACCCCTCCACTTT. Its translation is CASQYSPLHF. The chain uses TRBV7-6 and TRBJ1-6; D unresolved. Trimming pared 8 bases from V and 8 bases from J, leaving 4 bases between. This CDR3 is 10 amino acids long. Germline CDR1 is SGHVS and CDR2 is FNYEAQ.

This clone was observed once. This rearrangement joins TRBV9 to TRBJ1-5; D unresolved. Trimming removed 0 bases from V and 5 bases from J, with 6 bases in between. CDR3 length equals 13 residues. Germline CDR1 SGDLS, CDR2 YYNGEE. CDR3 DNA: TGTGCCAGCAGCGTAGGAGTGGATCAGCCCCAGCATTTT. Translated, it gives CASSVGVDQPQHF. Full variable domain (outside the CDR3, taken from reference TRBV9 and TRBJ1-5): DSGVTQTPKHLITATGQRVTLRCSPRSGDLSVYWYQQSLDQGLQFLIQYYNGEERAKGNILERFSAQQFPDLHSELNLSSLELGDSALYFCASSVGVDQPQHFGDGTRLSIL.

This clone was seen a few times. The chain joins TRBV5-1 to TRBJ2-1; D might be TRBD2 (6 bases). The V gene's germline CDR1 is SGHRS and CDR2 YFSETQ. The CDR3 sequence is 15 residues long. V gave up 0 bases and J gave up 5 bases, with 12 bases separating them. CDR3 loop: CASSLVTPGDNEQFF. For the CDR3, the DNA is TGCGCCAGCAGCTTGGTGACCCCGGGGGACAATGAGCAGTTCTTC.